Presented here are 24 T cell receptor beta chains from one specimen sequenced in a study of blood T cell repertoires in COVID-19. TCRdb's table, derived via immunoSEQ multiplex PCR, lists solely in-frame clones and lacks some. The sample has approximately 210,000 clones, 90% to 95% seen once; the top ten hold 0.95% to 1.5%. Sequenced input: peripheral blood. The receptors derive from a man aged 25-45 years with acute or convalescent COVID-19.

The chain joins TRBV5-1 to TRBJ2-1; perhaps TRBD1 as D (5 bases). The CDR3 runs 13 residues. V was pared by 4 bases and J by 8 bases, with 13 bases between. CDR1 and CDR2 (germline): SGHRS, YFSETQ. CDR3 sequence (DNA): TGCGCCAGCAGCCCCGGCATCAGGGATGAGCAGTTCTTC. This translates into CASSPGIRDEQFF. Variable domain in full (rest from reference TRBV5-1 and TRBJ2-1): KAGVTQTPRYLIKTRGQQVTLSCSPISGHRSVSWYQQTPGQGLQFLFEYFSETQRNKGNFPGRFSGRQFSNSRSEMNVSTLELGDSALYLCASSPGIRDEQFFGPGTRLTVL.

The CDR3 nucleotides read TGTGCCAGCGCGGACGTAAGGAGGAATTCACCCCTCCACTTT. Protein product: CASADVRRNSPLHF. The chain joins TRBV2 to TRBJ1-6; D gene ambiguous. The CDR3 consists of 14 residues. Trimming took 8 bases from V and 7 from J, leaving 15 bases between them. Germline loops: CDR1 SNHLY, CDR2 FYNNEI.

V and J are TRBV18 and TRBJ2-7; possibly TRBD1 for D (5 bases). CDR1 and CDR2 (germline): KGHSH, LQKENI. This CDR3 spans 13 amino acids. Trimming removed 6 bases from V and 7 bases from J, with 16 bases in between. The CDR3 region is CASSQLSDTEQYF. The CDR3 coding sequence is TGTGCCAGCTCTCAACTTTCGGACACTGAGCAGTACTTC.

This clone was observed once. The chain recombines TRBV19 with TRBJ2-7; the D gene is possibly TRBD1 (6 bases). CDR3 length: 15 residues. The ends were cut back, 6 bases at V and 0 bases at J, with 15 bases in the middle. The V gene's germline CDR1 is LNHDA and CDR2 SQIVND (reference sequence). The DNA for the CDR3 is TGTGCCAGTAGCCTACAGGGACCGATCTCCTACGAGCAGTACTTC. Translation gives CASSLQGPISYEQYF. Filled out from reference TRBV19 and TRBJ2-7, the complete variable domain reads DGGITQSPKYLFRKEGQNVTLSCEQNLNHDAMYWYRQDPGQGLRLIYYSQIVNDFQKGDIAEGYSVSREKKESFPLTVTSAQKNPTAFYLCASSLQGPISYEQYFGPGTRLTVT.

Many counts were recorded for this clone. V gene TRBV6-1 combines with J gene TRBJ1-6; the match to TRBD1 covers 8 bases. This CDR3 comprises 17 residues. V trimming: 2 bases; J trimming: 9 bases; junction bases outside the gene matches: 12. In germline, CDR1 is MNHNS, CDR2 SASEGT. The DNA of the CDR3 is TGTGCCAGCAGTGAAATATTCGGAGGACAGGGAGGTTCACCCCTCCACTTT. Translation: CASSEIFGGQGGSPLHF.

This sequence joins TRBV7-8 and TRBJ1-1; no firm D call. Trimming left V 1 base short and J 0 bases short, with 15 bases between. Germline CDR1 is SGHVS and CDR2 is FQNEAQ. This CDR3 has 17 residues. In DNA form, the CDR3 reads TGTGCCAGCAGCTTAGAATTGACTACTAGATTGAACACTGAAGCTTTCTTT. Its translation: CASSLELTTRLNTEAFF.

V gene TRBV27 combines with J gene TRBJ1-4, with D possibly being TRBD1 (6 bases). Germline V gene sequence: CDR1 MNHEY, CDR2 SMNVEV (reference sequence). The ends were cut back, 6 bases at V and 0 bases at J, with 11 bases in the middle. The CDR3 sequence is 15 residues long. CDR3 coding DNA: TGTGCCAGCAGCCCGAACAGGGCAACTAATGAAAAACTGTTTTTT. Translated, it gives CASSPNRATNEKLFF.

The chain employs TRBV5-1 and TRBJ1-6, with a possible D match to TRBD1 (6 bases). CDR1 and CDR2 (germline): SGHRS, YFSETQ. V was clipped by 3 bases and J by 5 bases, with 15 bases between them. The CDR3 is 16 amino acids. CDR3 coding DNA: TGCGCCAGCAGCTCAGGGGATGTTGGAAATAATTCACCCCTCCACTTT. It codes for CASSSGDVGNNSPLHF.

The genes are TRBV7-2 and TRBJ1-5; no reliable D call. Germline V CDR1 and CDR2: SGHTA, FQGNSA. V lost 5 bases to trimming and J lost 5 bases, with 16 bases between them. This CDR3 spans 15 amino acids. CDR3 sequence reads: CASSRSSFSDQPQHF. CDR3 nucleotide sequence: TGTGCCAGCAGCCGTAGTTCCTTTAGTGATCAGCCCCAGCATTTT.

This chain links TRBV19 with TRBJ2-5; 7 positions match TRBD1. Germline CDR1 is LNHDA and CDR2 is SQIVND (reference sequence). V lost 10 bases, J lost 5 bases, and 22 bases stayed unmatched. The CDR3 contains 17 residues. CDR3 residues: CAIRGLAPGQEVETQYF. Written as DNA, the CDR3 is TGTGCCATCAGGGGGTTAGCACCGGGCCAGGAGGTGGAGACCCAGTACTTC. The full variable domain, its missing parts supplied by reference TRBV19 and TRBJ2-5, is DGGITQSPKYLFRKEGQNVTLSCEQNLNHDAMYWYRQDPGQGLRLIYYSQIVNDFQKGDIAEGYSVSREKKESFPLTVTSAQKNPTAFYLCAIRGLAPGQEVETQYFGPGTRLLVL.

The rearrangement uses TRBV3-1 (or the pseudogene TRBV3-2) and TRBJ2-7; 11 nucleotides align to TRBD2. Germline-derived CDR1 and CDR2 are LGHDT and YNNKEL (reference sequence). The CDR3 consists of 17 residues. With 4 bases clipped from V and 1 base from J, the junction kept 9 bases outside the gene matches. In nucleotides, the CDR3 is TGTGCCAGCAGCCTACGGCTAGCGGGAGGCGTATCCTACGAGCAGTACTTC. It codes for CASSLRLAGGVSYEQYF.

This clone was picked up one time. The CDR3 sequence is CASSPPGHLYEQYF. In DNA form, the CDR3 reads TGTGCCAGCAGCCCCCCGGGACACCTCTACGAGCAGTACTTC. This rearrangement joins TRBV7-2 to TRBJ2-7, with D tentatively TRBD1 (6 bases). CDR3 size: 14 residues. Looked up from germline, CDR1 is SGHTA and CDR2 is FQGNSA. V was pared by 5 bases and J by 3 bases, with 14 bases between.

The V call is TRBV18, the J call TRBJ1-4, with 8 bases fitting TRBD1. The CDR3 sequence is 16 residues long. V shed 0 bases and J 7 bases; nucleotides not matched to a gene: 7. Germline loops: CDR1 KGHSH, CDR2 LQKENI. In DNA, the CDR3 is TGTGCCAGCTCACCACCCTGGACAGGGAGACGTGAAAAACTGTTTTTT. It translates to CASSPPWTGRREKLFF.

V gene TRBV12-3 or TRBV12-4 combines with J gene TRBJ1-6; D gene ambiguous. The CDR3 contains 13 residues. V dropped 5 bases and J dropped 7 bases, with 9 bases sitting between them. The CDR3, as DNA: TGTGCCAGCAGTCTGGCAGAAAATTCACCCCTCCACTTT. As protein: CASSLAENSPLHF.

This clone was picked up many times. The chain carries TRBV24-1 and TRBJ2-2, with 7 bases matching TRBD2. The germline V gene has CDR1 KGHDR and CDR2 SFDVKD. V was pared by 3 bases and J by 5 bases, with 8 bases of the junction left unmatched. The CDR3 is 16 amino acids. The CDR3 here is CATSDKGSGWTGELFF. CDR3 DNA: TGTGCCACCAGTGATAAGGGTAGCGGGTGGACCGGGGAGCTGTTTTTT.

The chain uses TRBV27 and TRBJ1-4, with D possibly being TRBD1 (5 bases). Germline CDR1 MNHEY, CDR2 SMNVEV (reference sequence). V lost 5 bases to trimming and J lost 1 base, with 11 bases between them. This CDR3 spans 15 amino acids. The CDR3 bases are TGTGCCAGCAGTGACAGTCGCGGAACTAATGAAAAACTGTTTTTT. This encodes CASSDSRGTNEKLFF.

The CDR3 spells CASSQGAGTIGPQHF. In DNA, the CDR3 is TGCGCCAGCAGCCAAGGGGCAGGGACTATCGGGCCCCAGCATTTT. The V call is TRBV4-1, the J call TRBJ1-5; tentative D call: TRBD1 (5 bases). This CDR3 comprises 15 residues. Germline CDR1 MGHRA, CDR2 YSYEKL. Trimming removed 1 base from V and 9 bases from J, with 16 bases in between.

The chain couples TRBV9 to TRBJ1-4, with D unclear. Trimming left V 3 bases short and J 0 bases short, with 9 bases between. CDR1 is SGDLS and CDR2 is YYNGEE in the germline V gene. The CDR3 sequence is 15 residues long. Written as DNA, the CDR3 is TGTGCCAGCAGCGATGGGCCTGCAACTAATGAAAAACTGTTTTTT. This encodes CASSDGPATNEKLFF.

The rearrangement joins TRBV27 to TRBJ2-7, with TRBD1 as a possible D gene (5 bases). Trimming removed 2 bases at V and 6 bases at J, with 8 bases between. Germline-derived CDR1 and CDR2 are MNHEY and SMNVEV (reference sequence). The CDR3 loop spans 12 amino acids. CDR3 sequence reads: CASSLKGVEQYF. CDR3 sequence (DNA): TGTGCCAGCAGTTTAAAAGGGGTCGAGCAGTACTTC.

This clone showed up just once. J is TRBJ1-6 and V is TRBV2; D may be TRBD1 (5 bases). V was clipped by 2 bases and J by 13 bases, with 15 bases between them. The V gene's germline CDR1 is SNHLY and CDR2 FYNNEI. CDR3 length equals 14 residues. The CDR3 DNA sequence: TGTGCCAGCAGTGAATCGGCAGGGCTGTCGCCCCTCCACTTT. This gives the protein CASSESAGLSPLHF. The full variable domain, completed using reference TRBV2 and TRBJ1-6, is EPEVTQTPSHQVTQMGQEVILRCVPISNHLYFYWYRQILGQKVEFLVSFYNNEISEKSEIFDDQFSVERPDGSNFTLKIRSTKLEDSAMYFCASSESAGLSPLHFGNGTRLTVT.

The chain couples TRBV5-1 to TRBJ2-1; 8 bases are shared with TRBD1. This CDR3 is 15 amino acids long. Germline V gene data show CDR1 as SGHRS and CDR2 as YFSETQ. Trimming at V came to 3 bases and at J to 3 bases, leaving 5 bases not matched to a gene. CDR3 nucleotide sequence: TGCGCCAGCAGCTATGTAGGACAGGGCTACAATGAGCAGTTCTTC. It yields the protein CASSYVGQGYNEQFF.

The rearrangement joins TRBV28 to TRBJ2-7; D perhaps matches TRBD1 (6 bases). Deletions cut 9 bases from V and 2 bases from J, with 14 bases between. The CDR3 is 13 amino acids. CDR1 is MDHEN, CDR2 SYDVKM, per germline. The CDR3: CASTGTTTYEQYF. For the CDR3, the DNA is TGTGCCAGTACAGGGACAACGACCTACGAGCAGTACTTC.

The gene calls are TRBV30 and TRBJ2-1, with 7 positions matching TRBD2. The CDR3 is 14 amino acids. V shed 1 base and J 10 bases; nucleotides not matched to a gene: 10. The germline CDR1 and CDR2 sequences are GTSNPN and SVGIG (reference sequence). CDR3 sequence (DNA): TGTGCCTGGAGTGGAGGCGGGAGCTGGCGGGAGCAGTTCTTC. It yields the protein CAWSGGGSWREQFF.

The genes are TRBV19 and TRBJ2-2, with D maybe TRBD1 (6 bases). The ends were cut back, 4 bases at V and 4 bases at J, with 13 bases in the middle. This CDR3 has 15 amino acids. Germline lookup yields CDR1 LNHDA and CDR2 SQIVND (reference sequence). The CDR3 is CASSRDTLGTGELFF. The CDR3 DNA sequence: TGTGCCAGTAGTAGGGACACCTTGGGCACCGGGGAGCTGTTTTTT.